A single sample gave rise to the 12 T cell receptor beta chains below, sequenced in a study of CD8+ T cells in alopecia areata. Extracted from the samples, RNA was reverse transcribed into cDNA to serve as the sequencing template. Clones were sequenced by immunoSEQ multiplex PCR, and TCRdb holds only the in-frame ones, with some missing. Among about 110,000 clones listed, approximately 63% were seen once. The sample comprised CD8+ T cells sorted from blood. The origin of the receptors is a human donor in good health.

This clone was found a few times. The V gene is TRBV4-1, the J gene TRBJ2-7, with D perhaps given as TRBD1 or TRBD2 (6 bases each). Trimming removed 1 base at V and 6 bases at J, with 19 bases between. Germline lookup yields CDR1 MGHRA and CDR2 YSYEKL. The CDR3 contains 16 residues. CDR3 sequence reads: CASSQGGAAILREQYF. The CDR3 DNA sequence: TGCGCCAGCAGCCAAGGGGGGGCCGCTATCCTACGCGAGCAGTACTTC.

The chain combines TRBV25-1 with TRBJ2-2; a weak D match, TRBD1 (5 bases). V lost 3 bases and J 2 bases, leaving 16 bases between the germline ends. This CDR3 comprises 17 residues. Per germline, CDR1 MGHDK and CDR2 SYGVNS. In DNA form, the CDR3 reads TGTGCCAGCAGTGATAGTTTAGGCAGGGCCAACACCGGGGAGCTGTTTTTT. Protein product: CASSDSLGRANTGELFF.

In this sample, this clone turned up a few times. The chain employs TRBV23-1 and TRBJ2-7; no clear D gene. TRBV23-1 qualifies as an ORF whose function is uncertain. The V end was cut by 2 bases, the J end by 6 bases, with 14 bases between. CDR3 length equals 14 residues. The CDR3 DNA reads as TGCGCCAGCAGTCAACTGGCTGGCCAGTCCGAGCAGTACTTC. This codes for CASSQLAGQSEQYF.

This clone was recorded once. The J gene is TRBJ2-1, the V gene TRBV6-1; TRBD1 might be the D (5 bases). The CDR3 has 16 residues. Trimming took 4 bases from V and 8 from J, leaving 21 bases between them. Per the germline V gene, CDR1 is MNHNS and CDR2 is SASEGT. The CDR3: CASSVNPSPRVDEQFF. The CDR3 nucleotides read TGTGCCAGCAGTGTGAACCCCTCCCCCAGGGTCGATGAGCAGTTCTTC.

This chain uses TRBV7-9 with TRBJ2-1; no definite D call. The germline V gene has CDR1 SEHNR and CDR2 FQNEAQ (reference sequence). Deletions cut 6 bases from V and 3 bases from J, with 6 bases between. The CDR3 runs 12 residues. CDR3 nucleotide sequence: TGTGCCAGCAGACCAATCTACAATGAGCAGTTCTTC. It codes for CASRPIYNEQFF.

J is TRBJ2-7 and V is TRBV11-2; D might be TRBD2 (5 bases). With 4 bases removed from V and 4 bases from J, the gap between germline ends came to 8 bases. The germline CDR1 and CDR2 sequences are SGHAT and FQNNGV. This CDR3 is built from 12 residues. CDR3 sequence reads: CASSSGVYEQYF. Written as DNA, the CDR3 is TGTGCCAGCAGCTCCGGGGTATACGAGCAGTACTTC.

The chain combines TRBV29-1 with TRBJ2-7; 10 bases agree with TRBD1. This CDR3 has 14 amino acids. Germline V lookup: CDR1 SQVTM, CDR2 ANQGSEA. J lost 4 bases, V lost 5 bases, and 8 bases had no gene match. In DNA form, the CDR3 reads TGCAGCGTTCGCCCGCAGGACAGGGGGTACGAGCAGTACTTC. This encodes CSVRPQDRGYEQYF.

This chain connects TRBV4-2 to TRBJ2-7; a possible D gene is TRBD2 (6 bases). Germline CDR1 is LGHNA and CDR2 is YNFKEQ. The CDR3 spans 14 residues. V lost 0 bases and J 3 bases, leaving 9 bases between the germline ends. The CDR3 loop is CASSQESTSYEQYF. The CDR3 nucleotides read TGTGCCAGCAGCCAAGAATCGACTAGCTACGAGCAGTACTTC.

The gene calls are TRBV13 and TRBJ2-1; perhaps TRBD2 as D (7 bases). V dropped 4 bases and J dropped 7 bases, with 11 bases sitting between them. CDR3 length equals 13 residues. The germline V gene has CDR1 PRHDT and CDR2 FYEKMQ (reference sequence). In DNA, the CDR3 is TGTGCCAGCAGCTCGGGGGGCCGGAATGAGCAGTTCTTC. It is translated as CASSSGGRNEQFF.

V and J are TRBV7-2 and TRBJ2-1, with TRBD2 identical over 12 bases. CDR1 and CDR2 (germline): SGHTA, FQGNSA. V gave up 2 bases and J gave up 2 bases; unmatched junction bases: 1. There are 16 residues in the CDR3. Here the CDR3 DNA reads TGTGCCAGCAGCTTACCTAGCGGGGGGGCCTACAATGAGCAGTTCTTC. This translates into CASSLPSGGAYNEQFF.

The rearrangement uses TRBV9 and TRBJ2-1; D unresolved. The CDR3 runs to 13 residues. Germline V gene data show CDR1 as SGDLS and CDR2 as YYNGEE. V lost 2 bases to trimming and J lost 12 bases, with 15 bases between them. The CDR3 DNA sequence: TGTGCCAGCAGCGTCGCGGACCTCAGGCTGCAGTTCTTC. Residues: CASSVADLRLQFF.

This clone appeared a few times. The chain uses TRBV13 and TRBJ2-1, with TRBD1 matching 7 bases. The CDR3 sequence is 12 residues long. Looked up from germline, CDR1 is PRHDT and CDR2 is FYEKMQ (reference sequence). Germline trimming cut 11 bases from V and 4 bases from J; bases unmatched to any gene: 5. The chain's CDR3 is CAVLTGYNEQFF. The DNA of the CDR3 is TGTGCCGTACTGACAGGGTACAATGAGCAGTTCTTC.